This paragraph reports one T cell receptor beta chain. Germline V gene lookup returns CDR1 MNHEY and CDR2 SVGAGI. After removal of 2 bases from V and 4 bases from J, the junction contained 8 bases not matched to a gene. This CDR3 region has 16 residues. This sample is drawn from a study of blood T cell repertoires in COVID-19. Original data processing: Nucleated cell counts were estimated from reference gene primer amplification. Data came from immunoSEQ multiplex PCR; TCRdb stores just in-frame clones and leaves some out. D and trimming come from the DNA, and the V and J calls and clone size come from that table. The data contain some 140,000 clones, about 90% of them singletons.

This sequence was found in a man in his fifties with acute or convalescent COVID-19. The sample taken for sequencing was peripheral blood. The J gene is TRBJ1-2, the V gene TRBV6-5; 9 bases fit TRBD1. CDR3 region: CASSYTDRGWVYGYTF. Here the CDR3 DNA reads TGTGCCAGCAGTTACACGGACAGGGGTTGGGTCTATGGCTACACCTTC.